This TCR beta chain was observed in a study of Graves' ophthalmopathy and Graves' hyperthyroidism. Points from the study as a whole: Sensitivity reached roughly 71% and specificity about 78% when the model predicted ophthalmopathy progression.

Moderate-to-severe activity, CAS ≥3, NOSPECS ≥4 and duration under 3 months were recorded for donors with ophthalmopathy. Other autoimmune diseases, uncontrolled infections, pregnancy and lactation each led to patient exclusion. For repertoire sequencing, the TCR beta CDR3 regions were amplified from RNA transcripts. Scientists carried out first-round RT-PCR using HTBI primers and then a second-round multiplex PCR. Each CDR3 protein is one row after TCRdb ran MiXCR on the multiplex PCR reads. The data hold 210,000 or so distinct CDR3 sequences, with about 32% observed a single time. This clonotype came up many times. Its specificity is not known. The germline gives CDR1 MNHEY, CDR2 SVGEGT. The length of the CDR3 is 12 residues. V was clipped by 4 bases and J by 1 base, with 4 bases between them.

Sequenced material: peripheral blood. The J gene is TRBJ2-5, the V gene TRBV6-2 or TRBV6-3, with D hard to call. The receptor was isolated from a man aged 45-60 years with Graves' ophthalmopathy. The DNA of the CDR3 is TGTGCCAGCAGTTCCTCCCAAGAGACCCAGTACTTC. Translating gives CASSSSQETQYF.